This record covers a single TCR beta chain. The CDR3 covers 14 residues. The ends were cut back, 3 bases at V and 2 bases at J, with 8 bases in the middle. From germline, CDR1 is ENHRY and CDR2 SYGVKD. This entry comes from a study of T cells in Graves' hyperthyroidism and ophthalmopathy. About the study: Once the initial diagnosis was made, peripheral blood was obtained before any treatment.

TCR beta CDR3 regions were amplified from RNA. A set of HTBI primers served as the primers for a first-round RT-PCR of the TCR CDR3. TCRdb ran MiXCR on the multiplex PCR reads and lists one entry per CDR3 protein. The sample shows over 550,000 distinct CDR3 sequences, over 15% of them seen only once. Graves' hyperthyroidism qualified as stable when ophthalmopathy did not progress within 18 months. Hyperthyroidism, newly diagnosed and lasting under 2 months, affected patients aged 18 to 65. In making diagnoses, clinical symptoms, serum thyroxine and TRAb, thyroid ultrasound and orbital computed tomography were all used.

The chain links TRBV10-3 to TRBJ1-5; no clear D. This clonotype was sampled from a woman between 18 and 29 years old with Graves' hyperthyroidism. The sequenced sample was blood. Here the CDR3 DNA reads TGTGCCATCAGTGAAAATTTGGGCAATCAGCCCCAGCATTTT. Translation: CAISENLGNQPQHF.